This T cell receptor beta chain was captured by sequencing in a study of blood T cells in healthy people across ages. With regard to this clonotype: Its antigen is undetermined. Possible read error: a much larger clone is one base away.

Study-level points and caveats: The study regarded diversity estimates from one million T cells as underestimates. Among T cells, TCR beta diversity per million cells dropped roughly linearly as age rose. The percentage of naive T cells correlated strongly with TCR beta diversity.

The CDR3 has 14 amino acids. V lost 3 bases and J lost 0, with 6 bases in between. Through a sample-barcoded 5' primer and a J-beta primer mix, a second PCR was run for roughly 6 to 11 cycles. Tags on each cDNA molecule came from a template-switch adaptor with 12 random nucleotides. From the 5' RACE reads, TCRdb called clonotypes with MiXCR, one entry per CDR3 protein. The sample contains 800,000 to 950,000 distinct CDR3 sequences, about 34% of which appear only once. The clonotype was recovered from a man aged 18 to 29 in good health. The sequenced sample was blood. V usage is TRBV12-3 or TRBV12-4 and J usage is TRBJ2-4; unclear D gene. The CDR3 DNA is TGTGCCAGCAGTTTTGGCCCAGCCAAAAACATTCAGTACTTC. It encodes CASSFGPAKNIQYF.